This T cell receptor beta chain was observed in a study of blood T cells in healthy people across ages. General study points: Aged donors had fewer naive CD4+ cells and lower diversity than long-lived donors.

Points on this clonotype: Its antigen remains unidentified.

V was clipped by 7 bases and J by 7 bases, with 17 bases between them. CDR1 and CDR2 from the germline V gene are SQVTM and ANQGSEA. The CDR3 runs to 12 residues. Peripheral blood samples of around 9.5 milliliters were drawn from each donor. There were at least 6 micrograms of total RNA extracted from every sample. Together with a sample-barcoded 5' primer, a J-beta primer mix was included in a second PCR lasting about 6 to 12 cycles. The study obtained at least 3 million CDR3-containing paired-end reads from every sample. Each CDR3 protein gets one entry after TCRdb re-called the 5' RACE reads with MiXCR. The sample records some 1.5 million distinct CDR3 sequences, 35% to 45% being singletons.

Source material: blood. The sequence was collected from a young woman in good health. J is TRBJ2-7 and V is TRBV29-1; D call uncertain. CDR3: CSAGPRNHEQYF. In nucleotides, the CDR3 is TGCAGCGCCGGGCCCAGAAACCATGAGCAGTACTTC.